The rows below give T cell receptor beta chains drawn from one sample of a study of T cells in Graves' hyperthyroidism and ophthalmopathy. MiXCR was run by TCRdb on the multiplex PCR reads, yielding one entry per CDR3 protein. The table records 490,000 or so distinct CDR3 sequences, about 20% of them present only once. What was sequenced was blood. The receptors shown here come from a woman in her 70s with Graves' ophthalmopathy. Each CDR3 is given with its conserved first and last residue. Fields, in order: V gene, J gene, clone size, D gene, CDR3 protein, CDR3 DNA. D genes are given only for firm matches. Not every row has a clone size; where given, it reads once, few, many or a size class.

TRBV12-3/TRBV12-4	TRBJ2-3	.	.	CASRGINTDTQYF	TGTGCCAGCCGGGGTATCAACACAGATACGCAGTATTTT
TRBV19	TRBJ1-2	.	.	CASSKRDGAGGYTF	TGTGCCAGTAGTAAAAGGGACGGGGCTGGTGGCTACACCTTC
TRBV2	TRBJ2-5	few	.	CASSFREPRETQYF	TGTGCCAGCAGTTTCCGGGAGCCCAGGGAGACCCAGTACTTC
TRBV5-4	TRBJ2-1	.	TRBD2	CASSFGSGIEYNEQFF	TGTGCCAGCAGCTTTGGGAGCGGGATAGAGTACAATGAGCAGTTCTTC
TRBV4-2	TRBJ2-7	few	.	CASDRVPGALCEQYF	TGTGCCAGCGATCGGGTTCCAGGGGCTCTCTGCGAGCAGTACTTC
TRBV6-1	TRBJ2-2	few	.	CASSDLAPRGELFF	TGTGCCAGCAGTGACCTAGCTCCTAGGGGGGAGCTGTTTTTT
TRBV11-2	TRBJ2-7	.	TRBD2	CASSSGLAGSGEQYF	TGTGCCAGCAGCTCCGGACTAGCGGGTTCGGGGGAGCAGTACTTC
TRBV6-1	TRBJ1-5	few	TRBD1	CASSEFRDRGHSNQPQHF	TGTGCCAGCAGTGAATTCCGGGACAGGGGGCATAGCAATCAGCCCCAGCATTTT
TRBV27	TRBJ2-6	few	.	CASSSSDRGANVLTF	.
TRBV30	TRBJ1-6	.	.	CAWRDIPGYNSPLHF	TGTGCCTGGAGAGATATCCCGGGGTATAATTCACCCCTCCACTTT
TRBV5-1	TRBJ1-4	.	TRBD1	CASSLGVTGREKLFF	TGCGCCAGCAGCTTGGGGGTGACAGGGAGGGAAAAACTGTTTTTT
TRBV9	TRBJ2-1	many	.	CASSPGAGSYNEQFF	TGTGCCAGCAGCCCGGGGGCGGGGTCATACAATGAGCAGTTCTTC
TRBV7-2	TRBJ2-7	many	TRBD2	CASSLASGGTYEQYF	TGTGCCAGCAGCTTAGCGAGCGGGGGTACCTACGAGCAGTACTTC
TRBV6-2/TRBV6-3	TRBJ2-7	.	TRBD2	CASSGPRDWGGGYEQYF	TGTGCCAGCAGTGGCCCGCGGGACTGGGGGGGGGGCTACGAGCAGTACTTC
TRBV3-1	TRBJ2-1	many	TRBD2	CASSSGLAKVYNEQFF	TGTGCCAGCAGCTCAGGACTAGCCAAGGTTTACAATGAGCAGTTCTTC
TRBV25-1	TRBJ2-5	.	.	CASSELVDLGETQYF	TGTGCCAGCAGTGAATTGGTGGATTTGGGGGAGACCCAGTACTTC
TRBV19	TRBJ2-2	many	.	CASQSRVANTGELFF	TGTGCCAGTCAATCGCGGGTGGCGAACACCGGGGAGCTGTTTTTT
TRBV6-1	TRBJ2-7	.	.	CASIDPFGVYNYEQYF	TGTGCCAGCATTGATCCCTTTGGGGTGTACAACTACGAGCAGTACTTC
TRBV18	TRBJ2-7	few	.	CASSPREGEQYF	TGTGCCAGCTCACCACGGGAAGGCGAGCAGTACTTC
TRBV9	TRBJ2-1	once	TRBD2	CASSVYAGVGSGEQFF	TGTGCCAGCAGCGTATATGCGGGAGTGGGGTCGGGTGAGCAGTTCTTC
TRBV3-1	TRBJ2-5	.	.	CASSWGHAETQYF	TGTGCCAGCAGCTGGGGACACGCGGAGACCCAGTACTTC
TRBV7-3	TRBJ1-2	.	TRBD1	CASSPGQGAGGYTF	TGTGCCAGCAGTCCGGGACAGGGGGCGGGTGGCTACACCTTC
TRBV10-3	TRBJ2-3	few	.	CAISGPGGGLTDTQYF	TGTGCCATCAGTGGGCCTGGAGGGGGGCTCACAGATACGCAGTATTTT
TRBV19	TRBJ2-1	few	TRBD2	CATGTSGTMKQFF	TGTGCAACCGGGACTAGCGGTACAATGAAGCAGTTCTTC
TRBV12-3/TRBV12-4	TRBJ2-2	many	TRBD2	CASSAAGGRPGELFF	TGTGCCAGCAGTGCGGCGGGAGGTCGTCCCGGGGAGCTGTTTTTT
TRBV10-3	TRBJ1-1	.	.	CAISESGTSEAFF	TGTGCCATCAGTGAGTCGGGGACAAGTGAAGCTTTCTTT